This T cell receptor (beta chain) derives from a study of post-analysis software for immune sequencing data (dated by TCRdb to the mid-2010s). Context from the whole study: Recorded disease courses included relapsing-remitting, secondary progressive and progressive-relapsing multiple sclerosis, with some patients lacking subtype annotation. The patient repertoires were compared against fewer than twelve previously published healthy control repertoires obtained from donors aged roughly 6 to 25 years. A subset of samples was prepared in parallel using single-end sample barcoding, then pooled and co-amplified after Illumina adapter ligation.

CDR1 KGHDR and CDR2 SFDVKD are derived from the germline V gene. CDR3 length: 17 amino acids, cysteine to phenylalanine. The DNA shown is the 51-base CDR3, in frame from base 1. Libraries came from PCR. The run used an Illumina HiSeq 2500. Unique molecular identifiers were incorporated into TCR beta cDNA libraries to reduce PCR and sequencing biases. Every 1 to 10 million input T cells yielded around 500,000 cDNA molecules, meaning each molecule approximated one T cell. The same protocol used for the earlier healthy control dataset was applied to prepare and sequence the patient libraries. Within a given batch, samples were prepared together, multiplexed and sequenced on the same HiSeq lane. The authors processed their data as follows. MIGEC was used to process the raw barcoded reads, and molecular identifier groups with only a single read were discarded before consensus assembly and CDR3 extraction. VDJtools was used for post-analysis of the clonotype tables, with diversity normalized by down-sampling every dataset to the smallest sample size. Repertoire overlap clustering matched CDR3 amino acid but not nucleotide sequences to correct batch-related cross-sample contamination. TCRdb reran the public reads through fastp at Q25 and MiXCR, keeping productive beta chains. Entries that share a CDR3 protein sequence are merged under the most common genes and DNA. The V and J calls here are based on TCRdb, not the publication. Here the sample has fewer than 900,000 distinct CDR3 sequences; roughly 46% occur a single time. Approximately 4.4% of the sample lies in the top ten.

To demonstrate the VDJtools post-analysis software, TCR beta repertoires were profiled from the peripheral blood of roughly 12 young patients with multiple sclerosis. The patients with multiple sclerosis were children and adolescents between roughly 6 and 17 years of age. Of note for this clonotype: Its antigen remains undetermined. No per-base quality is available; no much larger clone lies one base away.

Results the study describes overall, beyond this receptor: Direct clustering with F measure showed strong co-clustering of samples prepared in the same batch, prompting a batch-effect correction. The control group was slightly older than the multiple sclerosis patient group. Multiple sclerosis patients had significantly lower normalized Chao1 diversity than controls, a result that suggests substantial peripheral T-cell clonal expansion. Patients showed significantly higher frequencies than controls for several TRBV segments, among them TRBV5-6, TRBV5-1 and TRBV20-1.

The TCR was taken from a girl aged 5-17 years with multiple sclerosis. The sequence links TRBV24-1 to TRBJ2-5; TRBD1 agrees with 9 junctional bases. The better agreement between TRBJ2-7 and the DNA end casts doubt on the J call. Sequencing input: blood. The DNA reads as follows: TGTGCCACCAGTGCCTCCCCCACGGGGACAGGGTTGGACGAGCAGTACTTC. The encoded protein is CATSASPTGTGLDEQYF.